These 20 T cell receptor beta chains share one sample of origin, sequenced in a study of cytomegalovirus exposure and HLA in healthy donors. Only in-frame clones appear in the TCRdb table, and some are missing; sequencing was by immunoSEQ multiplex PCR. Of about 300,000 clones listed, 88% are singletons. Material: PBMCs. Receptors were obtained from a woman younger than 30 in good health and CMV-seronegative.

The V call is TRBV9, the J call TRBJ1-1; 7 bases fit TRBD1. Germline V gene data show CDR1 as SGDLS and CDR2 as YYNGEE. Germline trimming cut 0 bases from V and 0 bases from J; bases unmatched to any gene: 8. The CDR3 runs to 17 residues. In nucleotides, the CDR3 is TGTGCCAGCAGCGTAGTCCCTGGGACAGACTTGAACACTGAAGCTTTCTTT. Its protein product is CASSVVPGTDLNTEAFF. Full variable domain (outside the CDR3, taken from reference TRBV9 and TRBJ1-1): DSGVTQTPKHLITATGQRVTLRCSPRSGDLSVYWYQQSLDQGLQFLIQYYNGEERAKGNILERFSAQQFPDLHSELNLSSLELGDSALYFCASSVVPGTDLNTEAFFGQGTRLTVV.

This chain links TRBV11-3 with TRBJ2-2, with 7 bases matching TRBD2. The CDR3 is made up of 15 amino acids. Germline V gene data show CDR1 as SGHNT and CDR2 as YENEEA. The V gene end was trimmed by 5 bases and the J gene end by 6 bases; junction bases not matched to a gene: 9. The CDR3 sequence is CASSRNSGGAGELFF. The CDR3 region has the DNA TGTGCCAGCAGCAGAAATTCGGGGGGAGCCGGGGAGCTGTTTTTT.

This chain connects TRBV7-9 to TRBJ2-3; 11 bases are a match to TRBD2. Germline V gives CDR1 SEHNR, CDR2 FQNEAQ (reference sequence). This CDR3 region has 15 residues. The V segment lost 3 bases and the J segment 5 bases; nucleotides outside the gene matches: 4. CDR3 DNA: TGTGCCAGCAGCTTGGGCCTAGCGGGAGGAGATACGCAGTATTTT. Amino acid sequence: CASSLGLAGGDTQYF.

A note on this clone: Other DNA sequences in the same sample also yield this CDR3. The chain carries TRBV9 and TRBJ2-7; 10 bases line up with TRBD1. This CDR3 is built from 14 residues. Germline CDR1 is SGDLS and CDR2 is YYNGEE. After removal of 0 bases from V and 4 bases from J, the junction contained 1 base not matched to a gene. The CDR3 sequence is CASSVGGQGYEQYF. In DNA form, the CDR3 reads TGTGCCAGCAGCGTAGGGGGACAGGGGTACGAGCAGTACTTC.

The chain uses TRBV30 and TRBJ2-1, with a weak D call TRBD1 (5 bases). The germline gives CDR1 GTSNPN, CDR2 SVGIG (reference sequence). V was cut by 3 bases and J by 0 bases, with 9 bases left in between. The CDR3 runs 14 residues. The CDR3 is CAWSRQGSYNEQFF. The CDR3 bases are TGTGCCTGGAGCCGTCAGGGCTCCTACAATGAGCAGTTCTTC.

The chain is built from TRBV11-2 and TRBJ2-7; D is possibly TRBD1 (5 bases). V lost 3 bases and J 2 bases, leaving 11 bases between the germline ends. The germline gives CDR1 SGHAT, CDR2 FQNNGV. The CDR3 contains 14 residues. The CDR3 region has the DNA TGTGCCAGCAGCTTTACGACAGACACCTACGAGCAGTACTTC. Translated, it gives CASSFTTDTYEQYF.

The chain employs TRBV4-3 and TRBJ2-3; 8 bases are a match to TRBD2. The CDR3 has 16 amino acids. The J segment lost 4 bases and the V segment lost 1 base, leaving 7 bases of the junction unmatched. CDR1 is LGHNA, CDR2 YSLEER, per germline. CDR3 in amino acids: CASSQVPGGGPDTQYF. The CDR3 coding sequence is TGCGCCAGCAGCCAAGTCCCCGGGGGGGGCCCAGATACGCAGTATTTT.

The CDR3 DNA sequence: TGTGCCAGCACAATCGCACAGGACGGCTATGGCTACACCTTC. Translating gives CASTIAQDGYGYTF. This chain uses TRBV28 with TRBJ1-2; tentatively, D is TRBD1 (5 bases). V gave up 7 bases and J gave up 4 bases, with 16 bases separating them. CDR3 length: 14 amino acids. Germline V gene sequence: CDR1 MDHEN, CDR2 SYDVKM.

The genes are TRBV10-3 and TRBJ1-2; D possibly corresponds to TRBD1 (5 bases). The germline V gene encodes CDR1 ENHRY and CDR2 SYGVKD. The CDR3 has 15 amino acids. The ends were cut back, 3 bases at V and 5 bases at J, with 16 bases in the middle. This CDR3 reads CAISDGGAEGYGYTF. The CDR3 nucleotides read TGTGCCATCAGTGACGGAGGGGCGGAGGGATATGGCTACACCTTC.

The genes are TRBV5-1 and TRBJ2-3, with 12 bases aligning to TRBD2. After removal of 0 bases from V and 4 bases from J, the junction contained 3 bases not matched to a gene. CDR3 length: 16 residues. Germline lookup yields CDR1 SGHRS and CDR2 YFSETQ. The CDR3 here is CASSLGSSGRADTQYF. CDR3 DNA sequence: TGCGCCAGCAGCTTGGGTTCTAGCGGGAGGGCAGATACGCAGTATTTT.

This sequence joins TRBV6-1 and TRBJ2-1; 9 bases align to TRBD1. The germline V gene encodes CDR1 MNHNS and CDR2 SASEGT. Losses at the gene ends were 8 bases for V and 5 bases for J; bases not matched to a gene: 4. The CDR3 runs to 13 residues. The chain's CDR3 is CASRQGDNNEQFF. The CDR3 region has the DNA TGTGCCAGCCGACAGGGGGATAACAATGAGCAGTTCTTC.

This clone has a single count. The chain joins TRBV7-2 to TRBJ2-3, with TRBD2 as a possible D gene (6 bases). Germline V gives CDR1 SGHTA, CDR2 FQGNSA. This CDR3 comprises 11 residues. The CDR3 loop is CQAGLQDTQYF. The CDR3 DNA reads TGTCAAGCGGGCTTGCAAGATACGCAGTATTTT.

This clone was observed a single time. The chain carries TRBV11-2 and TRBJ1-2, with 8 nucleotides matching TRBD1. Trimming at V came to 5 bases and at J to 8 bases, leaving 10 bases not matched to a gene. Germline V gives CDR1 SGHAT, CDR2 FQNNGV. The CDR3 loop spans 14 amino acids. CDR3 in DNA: TGTGCCAGCAGCCTAGCCGGGACAGGTGTGGGCTACACCTTC. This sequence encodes CASSLAGTGVGYTF.

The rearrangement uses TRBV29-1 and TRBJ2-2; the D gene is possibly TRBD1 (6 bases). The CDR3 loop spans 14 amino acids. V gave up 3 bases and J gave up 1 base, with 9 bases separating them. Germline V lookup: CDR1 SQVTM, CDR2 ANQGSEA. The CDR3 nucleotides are TGCAGCGTTGACGGGACACGGAACACCGGGGAGCTGTTTTTT. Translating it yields CSVDGTRNTGELFF.

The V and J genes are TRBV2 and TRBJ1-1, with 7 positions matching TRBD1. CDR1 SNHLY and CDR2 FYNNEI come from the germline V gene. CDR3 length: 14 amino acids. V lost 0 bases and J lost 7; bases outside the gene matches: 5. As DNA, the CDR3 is TGTGCCAGCAGTGAAGCCAATCAGGGGGATGAAGCTTTCTTT. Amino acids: CASSEANQGDEAFF.

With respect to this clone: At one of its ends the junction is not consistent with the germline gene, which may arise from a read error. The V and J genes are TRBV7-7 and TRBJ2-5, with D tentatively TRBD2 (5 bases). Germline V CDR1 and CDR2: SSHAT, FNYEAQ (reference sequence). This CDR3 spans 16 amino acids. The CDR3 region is CASSLGSGLGQETQYF. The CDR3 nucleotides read TGTGCTAGCAGCTTAGGCTCGGGGTTGGGCCAAGAGACCCAGTACTTC.

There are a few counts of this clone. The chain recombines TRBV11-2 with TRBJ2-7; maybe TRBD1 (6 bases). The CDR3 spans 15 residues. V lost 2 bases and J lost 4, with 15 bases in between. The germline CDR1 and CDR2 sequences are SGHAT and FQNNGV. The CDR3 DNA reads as TGTGCCAGCAGCTTAAATTCCGGGACATCATACGAGCAGTACTTC. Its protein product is CASSLNSGTSYEQYF.

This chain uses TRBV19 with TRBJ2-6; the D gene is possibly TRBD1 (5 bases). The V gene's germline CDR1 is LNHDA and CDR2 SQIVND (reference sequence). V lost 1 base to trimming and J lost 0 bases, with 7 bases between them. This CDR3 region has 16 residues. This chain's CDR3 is CASSIGRGSGANVLTF. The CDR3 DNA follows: TGTGCCAGTAGTATAGGAAGGGGCTCTGGGGCCAACGTCCTGACTTTC. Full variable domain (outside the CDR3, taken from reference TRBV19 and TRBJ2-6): DGGITQSPKYLFRKEGQNVTLSCEQNLNHDAMYWYRQDPGQGLRLIYYSQIVNDFQKGDIAEGYSVSREKKESFPLTVTSAQKNPTAFYLCASSIGRGSGANVLTFGAGSRLTVL.

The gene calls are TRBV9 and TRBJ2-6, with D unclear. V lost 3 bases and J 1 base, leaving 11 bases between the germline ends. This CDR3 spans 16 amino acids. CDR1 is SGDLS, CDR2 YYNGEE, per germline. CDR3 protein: CASSAPGGSGANVLTF. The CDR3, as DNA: TGTGCCAGCAGCGCTCCCGGCGGTTCTGGGGCCAACGTCCTGACTTTC.

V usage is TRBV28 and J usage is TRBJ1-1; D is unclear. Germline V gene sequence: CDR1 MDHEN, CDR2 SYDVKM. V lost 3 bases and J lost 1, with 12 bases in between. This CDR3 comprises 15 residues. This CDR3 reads CASSFRKSRNTEAFF. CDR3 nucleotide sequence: TGTGCCAGCAGTTTTCGTAAGAGTCGGAACACTGAAGCTTTCTTT.